This record concerns one T cell receptor (beta chain) sequence. Methods used by the authors: It was from reference gene primer amplification that nucleated cell counts were estimated. The assay was immunoSEQ multiplex PCR, and TCRdb's table has in-frame clones only and misses some. V and J calls and clone size are given by that table; D and trimming were obtained from the DNA. The table shows 90,000 or so clones, with approximately 88% occurring only once. The record originates from a study of blood T cell repertoires in COVID-19. Study as a whole: There were acute and convalescent COVID-19 samples, and they came from the United States, Italy and Spain. The cDNA or gDNA used as material had been derived from T cells, B-cell-depleted T cells, or PBMCs.

V shed 2 bases and J 4 bases; nucleotides not matched to a gene: 12. Germline values: CDR1 SGHRS, CDR2 YFSETQ. This CDR3 has 17 amino acids. This receptor was taken from a man aged 80 or over with acute or convalescent COVID-19. The chain links TRBV5-1 to TRBJ2-7; 10 nucleotides agree with TRBD2. What was sequenced was peripheral blood. The CDR3 spells CASSFSVAGGPLYEQYF. The CDR3 region has the DNA TGCGCCAGCAGCTTCTCGGTAGCGGGAGGTCCTTTATACGAGCAGTACTTC. The full variable domain, rest sourced from reference TRBV5-1 and TRBJ2-7, is KAGVTQTPRYLIKTRGQQVTLSCSPISGHRSVSWYQQTPGQGLQFLFEYFSETQRNKGNFPGRFSGRQFSNSRSEMNVSTLELGDSALYLCASSFSVAGGPLYEQYFGPGTRLTVT.